This T cell receptor beta chain appears in the sequencing data of a study of blood T cell repertoires in COVID-19. Profiling relied on immunoSEQ multiplex PCR, and the TCRdb table lists in-frame clones only, not all of them. Of approximately 160,000 clones listed, roughly four fifths are singletons. What was sequenced was PBMCs or T cells enriched from blood (not recorded which). This receptor was obtained from a man aged 50-60 years who had recovered from COVID-19.

CDR3 nucleotides: TGTGCCAGCAGCCCCTGGGGGGAAGGTCAGCCCCAGCATTTT. It is translated as CASSPWGEGQPQHF. The chain carries TRBV7-8 and TRBJ1-5; a weak D match, TRBD1 (5 bases). Germline V gene sequence: CDR1 SGHVS, CDR2 FQNEAQ. The CDR3 is 14 amino acids. V was clipped by 5 bases and J by 6 bases, with 14 bases between them. Looking up the rest from reference TRBV7-8 and TRBJ1-5 gives the full variable domain: GAGVSQSPRYKVAKRGQDVALRCDPISGHVSLFWYQQALGQGPEFLTYFQNEAQLDKSGLPSDRFFAERPEGSVSTLKIQRTQQEDSAVYLCASSPWGEGQPQHFGDGTRLSIL.